Below, 24 T cell receptor beta chains from the same sample are listed, as sequenced in a study of T cell repertoires in cytomegalovirus infection. Their cognate antigens are unknown. TCRdb processed the reads anew with MiXCR; each CDR3 protein has one entry. The table has about 480,000 distinct CDR3 sequences, 30% to 40% seen once; the top ten hold 17%. This sample comprised cultured PBMCs, obtained from culture after CMV antigen stimulation. Receptors were obtained from a human donor in good health (CMV status not recorded). Some clones in this sample may be carry-over from other donors' samples.

This clonotype came up a few times. CDR3 in DNA: TGCGCCAGCAGCCAAGAGACCATTGGCAATCAGCCCCAGCATTTT. Residues: CASSQETIGNQPQHF. The gene calls are TRBV4-3 and TRBJ1-5, with D unclear. CDR3 size: 15 residues. The V and J ends lost 0 bases and 2 bases respectively, with 8 bases between them. Germline CDR1 is LGHNA and CDR2 is YSLEER.

The CDR3 coding sequence is TGTGCCAGCAGTTACTCGGAATCGGTGAACACTGAAGCTTTCTTT. Amino acid sequence: CASSYSESVNTEAFF. The rearrangement uses TRBV6-5 and TRBJ1-1; D is undetermined. The CDR3 spans 15 residues. Deletions cut 0 bases from V and 0 bases from J, with 8 bases between. CDR1 and CDR2 (germline): MNHEY, SVGAGI.

The rearrangement joins TRBV5-6 to TRBJ2-5, with a weak D call TRBD2 (6 bases). This CDR3 is 15 amino acids long. Trimming pared 3 bases from V and 5 bases from J, leaving 17 bases between. Germline CDR1 is SGHDT and CDR2 is YYEEEE. This CDR3 is CASSSPEGLGETQYF. The CDR3 nucleotides are TGTGCCAGCAGCTCCCCGGAGGGTTTAGGGGAGACCCAGTACTTC.

At least ten counts were recorded for this clonotype. The chain employs TRBV7-2 and TRBJ2-1, with 7 bases identical to TRBD2. The V gene's germline CDR1 is SGHTA and CDR2 FQGNSA. The trim removed 8 bases at V and 3 bases at J, leaving 7 bases unmatched. The CDR3 is 14 residues long. The CDR3 loop reads CASGPSGNYNEQFF. The CDR3 coding sequence is TGTGCCAGCGGACCTAGCGGCAACTACAATGAGCAGTTCTTC. Complete variable domain (other parts from reference TRBV7-2 and TRBJ2-1): GAGVSQSPSNKVTEKGKDVELRCDPISGHTALYWYRQSLGQGLEFLIYFQGNSAPDKSGLPSDRFSAERTGGSVSTLTIQRTQQEDSAVYLCASGPSGNYNEQFFGPGTRLTVL.

The chain is built from TRBV11-2 and TRBJ2-1, with D hard to call. The CDR3 has 12 residues. Germline CDR1 is SGHAT and CDR2 is FQNNGV. Trimming cost V 4 bases and J 7 bases, with 8 bases left between them. CDR3 in DNA: TGTGCCAGCAGCTATATCTTGAATGAGCAGTTCTTC. Its protein product is CASSYILNEQFF.

This clonotype came up a few times. J is TRBJ2-3 and V is TRBV7-2; 11 bases map to TRBD2. Trimming cost V 6 bases and J 1 base; bases outside gene matches: 3. CDR3 length equals 15 residues. Germline V CDR1 and CDR2: SGHTA, FQGNSA. The CDR3 DNA is TGTGCCAGCAGAGATAGCGGGAGGGGCACAGATACGCAGTATTTT. Translating gives CASRDSGRGTDTQYF.

This clonotype was seen only a few times. V is TRBV3-1 and J is TRBJ2-1; possibly TRBD2 for D (5 bases). The CDR3 spans 15 residues. V lost 0 bases and J lost 6, with 12 bases in between. The germline gives CDR1 LGHDT, CDR2 YNNKEL (reference sequence). This chain's CDR3 is CASSQDEGTGNEQFF. CDR3 coding DNA: TGTGCCAGCAGCCAAGATGAGGGAACCGGCAATGAGCAGTTCTTC.

This clonotype was detected only a few times. CDR3 coding DNA: TGTGCCAGCACCCGATTCGGTCCAACTAATGAAAAACTGTTTTTT. Amino acid sequence: CASTRFGPTNEKLFF. The chain joins TRBV6-6 to TRBJ1-4; D remains ambiguous. This CDR3 comprises 15 residues. Trimming stripped 7 bases from V and 0 bases from J, with 12 bases between. Germline assignment: CDR1 MNHNY and CDR2 SVGAGI (reference sequence).

The V gene is TRBV6-5, the J gene TRBJ2-5; perhaps TRBD2 as D (6 bases). This CDR3 is 16 amino acids long. CDR1 is MNHEY, CDR2 SVGAGI, per germline. The V end was cut by 0 bases, the J end by 5 bases, with 16 bases between. The CDR3 sequence: CASSYSGTYDRETQYF. The CDR3 coding sequence is TGTGCCAGCAGTTACTCTGGGACTTACGACCGGGAGACCCAGTACTTC.

The V and J genes are TRBV11-2 and TRBJ2-7, with D uncertain. Germline values: CDR1 SGHAT, CDR2 FQNNGV. The ends were cut back, 5 bases at V and 3 bases at J, with 17 bases in the middle. The CDR3 loop spans 15 amino acids. The CDR3 loop reads CASSPPRQANYEQYF. CDR3 bases: TGTGCCAGCAGCCCCCCACGGCAGGCAAACTACGAGCAGTACTTC.

This clonotype was recorded a few times. The chain recombines TRBV14 with TRBJ2-2; no firm D call. This CDR3 spans 16 amino acids. Germline V gene data show CDR1 as SGHDN and CDR2 as FVKESK. V was pared by 1 base and J by 1 base, with 10 bases between. The CDR3 nucleotides read TGTGCCAGCAGCCAAGTACGGCAGCTGAACACCGGGGAGCTGTTTTTT. It encodes CASSQVRQLNTGELFF.

As to this clonotype: A read error may produce the germline difference seen at one junction end. The chain employs TRBV10-3 and TRBJ1-4; no clear D gene. Germline V gene lookup returns CDR1 ENHRY and CDR2 SYGVKD. The CDR3 consists of 13 residues. The CDR3 loop reads CAISEGLNEKLCF. CDR3 sequence (DNA): TGTGCCATCAGTGAGGGATTAAATGAAAAACTGTGTTTT.

J is TRBJ2-3 and V is TRBV19; no clear D gene. The germline V gene has CDR1 LNHDA and CDR2 SQIVND (reference sequence). The CDR3 totals 14 residues. Trimming removed 4 bases at V and 4 bases at J, with 12 bases between. The CDR3 sequence is CASSRPPPSDTQYF. The DNA for the CDR3 is TGTGCCAGTAGTAGGCCACCTCCTTCAGATACGCAGTATTTT. Complete variable domain (other parts from reference TRBV19 and TRBJ2-3): DGGITQSPKYLFRKEGQNVTLSCEQNLNHDAMYWYRQDPGQGLRLIYYSQIVNDFQKGDIAEGYSVSREKKESFPLTVTSAQKNPTAFYLCASSRPPPSDTQYFGPGTRLTVL.

The J gene is TRBJ1-3, the V gene TRBV7-2; 8 nucleotides agree with TRBD1. CDR3 length: 16 amino acids. Looked up from germline, CDR1 is SGHTA and CDR2 is FQGNSA. V gave up 2 bases and J gave up 1 base; unmatched junction bases: 4. The CDR3 spells CASSLMQGASGNTIYF. CDR3 DNA sequence: TGTGCCAGCAGCTTAATGCAGGGGGCTTCTGGAAACACCATATATTTT.

V and J are TRBV11-2 and TRBJ2-3; 7 nucleotides agree with TRBD2. V lost 5 bases and J lost 4; bases outside the gene matches: 9. There are 15 residues in the CDR3. Per the germline V gene, CDR1 is SGHAT and CDR2 is FQNNGV. The CDR3 loop is CASSQGLVGSDTQYF. CDR3 nucleotide sequence: TGTGCCAGCAGCCAAGGACTAGTGGGATCAGATACGCAGTATTTT.

The gene calls are TRBV6-2 or TRBV6-3 and TRBJ2-1; TRBD2 aligns across 9 bases. Germline V lookup: CDR1 MNHEY, CDR2 SVGEGT. The CDR3 is 15 amino acids. V dropped 2 bases and J dropped 6; count of bases not matched to a gene: 5. The CDR3 loop is CASSYRASGTNEQFF. The CDR3 region has the DNA TGTGCCAGCAGTTACAGGGCTAGCGGGACCAATGAGCAGTTCTTC.

Points on this clonotype: A read error may explain this, as a much larger clone is one base away. The genes are TRBV7-2 and TRBJ2-5, with D perhaps matching TRBD1 (5 bases). Germline CDR1 SGHTA, CDR2 FQGNSA. The CDR3 contains 15 residues. For the CDR3, the DNA is TGTGCCAGCATCTTAGGGGCGCGACACCAAGAGACCCAGTACTTC. It encodes CASILGARHQETQYF. The whole variable domain, filled in from reference TRBV7-2 and TRBJ2-5, reads GAGVSQSPSNKVTEKGKDVELRCDPISGHTALYWYRQSLGQGLEFLIYFQGNSAPDKSGLPSDRFSAERTGGSVSTLTIQRTQQEDSAVYLCASILGARHQETQYFGPGTRLLVL.

The V and J genes are TRBV7-6 and TRBJ2-5; 7 bases fit TRBD1. Germline V gene sequence: CDR1 SGHVS, CDR2 FNYEAQ. This CDR3 region has 15 residues. The V and J ends lost 0 bases and 3 bases, in that order; junction bases with no gene match: 4. CDR3 in DNA: TGTGCCAGCAGCTTAGCGCCGACAGGGAAAGAGACCCAGTACTTC. Its translation is CASSLAPTGKETQYF.

V gene TRBV5-4 combines with J gene TRBJ2-1, with D perhaps matching TRBD2 (7 bases). The V end lost 3 bases, the J end lost 6 bases, and 19 bases lay between the germline ends. CDR3 length: 16 residues. Germline CDR1 is SGHNT and CDR2 is YYREEE (reference sequence). DNA for the CDR3: TGTGCCAGCAGCTGGGGATTCGGGGGGCCAGGCAATGAGCAGTTCTTC. Its protein is CASSWGFGGPGNEQFF. Full variable domain (remainder filled in from reference TRBV5-4 and TRBJ2-1): ETGVTQSPTHLIKTRGQQVTLRCSSQSGHNTVSWYQQALGQGPQFIFQYYREEENGRGNFPPRFSGLQFPNYSSELNVNALELDDSALYLCASSWGFGGPGNEQFFGPGTRLTVL.

This clonotype was detected ten times or more. The chain is built from TRBV7-8 and TRBJ1-4, with unresolved D. Trimming shortened V by 3 bases and J by 5 bases, and 7 bases separated the two germline ends. This CDR3 spans 13 amino acids. Germline-derived CDR1 and CDR2 are SGHVS and FQNEAQ. The CDR3 DNA sequence: TGTGCCAGCAGCTTGGGCGGCAATGAAAAACTGTTTTTT. Its translation is CASSLGGNEKLFF.

For this clonotype: A junction boundary mismatches the germline segment, possibly from a read error. This chain links TRBV12-3 or TRBV12-4 with TRBJ2-1, with D hard to call. There are 9 residues in the CDR3. For the CDR3, the DNA is TGTGCCAGCAGTTTCTCCGAGGACTTC. This codes for CASSFSEDF.

The V and J genes are TRBV29-1 and TRBJ1-1; perhaps TRBD1 as D (5 bases). Per germline, CDR1 SQVTM and CDR2 ANQGSEA. Trimming took 7 bases from V and 8 from J, leaving 20 bases between them. CDR3 length equals 13 residues. CDR3 in DNA: TGCAGCGCCCAAAATGTGGCTGGGGCAGAAGCTTTCTTT. Protein: CSAQNVAGAEAFF.

This chain links TRBV2 with TRBJ2-4; 10 nucleotides agree with TRBD2. The germline V gene encodes CDR1 SNHLY and CDR2 FYNNEI. This CDR3 has 16 amino acids. After removal of 6 bases from V and 8 bases from J, the junction contained 13 bases not matched to a gene. CDR3 loop: CASRKLAGSGFDIQYF. The DNA of the CDR3 is TGTGCCAGCAGAAAACTAGCGGGAAGCGGTTTTGACATTCAGTACTTC.

The V call is TRBV7-3, the J call TRBJ1-4; D is uncertain. Trimming shortened V by 10 bases and J by 8 bases, and 11 bases separated the two germline ends. The CDR3 is made up of 11 amino acids. In germline, CDR1 is SGHTA, CDR2 FQGTGA. In DNA form, the CDR3 reads TGTGCCACCAGGAAGGTAGAAAAACTGTTTTTT. Translated, it gives CATRKVEKLFF.